The 10 T cell receptor beta chains reported below all come from one sample, sequenced in a study of blood T cells in healthy people across ages. Then a second PCR, running roughly 6 to 12 cycles, was carried out with a sample-barcoded 5' primer and a J-beta primer mix. One entry per CDR3 protein results from TCRdb running MiXCR on the 5' RACE reads. The data contain over 1.5 million distinct CDR3 sequences, just under 50% of them singletons. The material sequenced was blood. The receptors shown here come from a woman in her thirties or forties in good health.

This sequence joins TRBV6-2 or TRBV6-3 and TRBJ1-3; 9 bases are shared with TRBD1. V trimming: 6 bases; J trimming: 2 bases; junction bases outside the gene matches: 2. Germline-derived CDR1 and CDR2 are MNHEY and SVGEGT. The CDR3 runs to 14 residues. DNA for the CDR3: TGTGCCAGCAGAGGACAGGGGACTGGAAACACCATATATTTT. The encoded protein is CASRGQGTGNTIYF.

Comment on this clonotype: The junction shows a germline mismatch at one end, possibly a read error. The rearrangement joins TRBV7-9 to TRBJ2-6; maybe TRBD1 (5 bases). Per the germline V gene, CDR1 is SEHNR and CDR2 is FQNEAQ (reference sequence). CDR3 length: 19 amino acids. CDR3 sequence: CASSSTMMTDISGADVLTF. CDR3 bases: TGTGCCAGCAGCTCTACGATGATGACAGATATATCTGGGGCCGACGTCCTGACTTTC. Using reference TRBV7-9 and TRBJ2-6 for the parts outside the CDR3, the full variable domain is DTGVSQNPRHKITKRGQNVTFRCDPISEHNRLYWYRQTLGQGPEFLTYFQNEAQLEKSRLLSDRFSAERPKGSFSTLEIQRTEQGDSAMYLCASSSTMMTDISGADVLTFGAGSRLTVL.

This clonotype was seen more than once but under ten times. The chain recombines TRBV4-3 with TRBJ2-3; 11 bases are shared with TRBD2. The CDR3 length is 17 residues. With V trimmed by 2 bases and J by 3 bases, 7 bases remained unmatched. Germline lookup yields CDR1 LGHNA and CDR2 YSLEER. CDR3 DNA: TGCGCCAGCAGCCAATCGGGTAGCGGGGGGGCGACAGATACGCAGTATTTT. Residues: CASSQSGSGGATDTQYF.

The CDR3 region is CASSFNPRGDERTRTDTQYF. CDR3 in DNA: TGTGCCAGCAGTTTCAACCCTCGGGGGGACGAACGAACCCGCACAGATACGCAGTATTTT. The gene calls are TRBV28 and TRBJ2-3; 7 nucleotides match TRBD2. There are 20 residues in the CDR3. CDR1 and CDR2 (germline): MDHEN, SYDVKM. The ends lost 3 bases at V and 1 base at J; junction bases unmatched: 19. Filled out from reference TRBV28 and TRBJ2-3, the complete variable domain reads DVKVTQSSRYLVKRTGEKVFLECVQDMDHENMFWYRQDPGLGLRLIYFSYDVKMKEKGDIPEGYSVSREKKERFSLILESASTNQTSMYLCASSFNPRGDERTRTDTQYFGPGTRLTVL.

CDR3 sequence: CSARGNDLTVYGYTF. The CDR3 DNA reads TGCAGTGCTAGAGGGAACGACCTGACAGTCTATGGCTACACCTTC. The chain is built from TRBV20-1 and TRBJ1-2, with D perhaps matching TRBD1 (5 bases). The CDR3 extends over 15 amino acids. The germline V and J ends were trimmed by 1 base and 4 bases, with 16 bases remaining between them. Germline CDR1 is DFQATT and CDR2 is SNEGSKA (reference sequence).

This clonotype has a handful of counts. The genes are TRBV6-5 and TRBJ1-2; 9 bases fit TRBD1. The CDR3 spans 16 residues. Germline V gene sequence: CDR1 MNHEY, CDR2 SVGAGI. After removal of 8 bases from V and 1 base from J, the junction contained 11 bases not matched to a gene. The CDR3 nucleotides are TGTGCCAGCGCTAAAGCGGGACAGGGCTATAACTATGGCTACACCTTC. Encoded protein: CASAKAGQGYNYGYTF.

The chain couples TRBV5-6 to TRBJ2-1; D is perhaps TRBD2 (6 bases). With 6 bases removed from V and 5 bases from J, the gap between germline ends came to 15 bases. CDR3 length: 14 amino acids. CDR1 and CDR2 from the germline V gene are SGHDT and YYEEEE. CDR3 nucleotides: TGTGCCAGCACCCTGATTAGCGGCGACAATGAGCAGTTCTTC. It is translated as CASTLISGDNEQFF.

V is TRBV2 and J is TRBJ2-3; TRBD2 matches at 8 bases. After removal of 11 bases from V and 1 base from J, the junction contained 5 bases not matched to a gene. This CDR3 is built from 13 residues. Germline V gene sequence: CDR1 SNHLY, CDR2 FYNNEI. The CDR3: CASGGVGTDTQYF. In nucleotides, the CDR3 is TGTGCCTCCGGGGGGGTGGGCACAGATACGCAGTATTTT.

This clonotype was recorded a few times. The chain employs TRBV9 and TRBJ2-6, with a tentative D call TRBD1 (5 bases). There are 17 residues in the CDR3. V shed 6 bases and J shed 0 bases, with 16 bases lying between them. Per germline, CDR1 SGDLS and CDR2 YYNGEE. The CDR3 DNA reads as TGTGCCAGCACCGAAGGGGTGGCCCCCTCTGGGGCCAACGTCCTGACTTTC. It yields the protein CASTEGVAPSGANVLTF. Full variable domain (outside the CDR3, taken from reference TRBV9 and TRBJ2-6): DSGVTQTPKHLITATGQRVTLRCSPRSGDLSVYWYQQSLDQGLQFLIQYYNGEERAKGNILERFSAQQFPDLHSELNLSSLELGDSALYFCASTEGVAPSGANVLTFGAGSRLTVL.

The chain carries TRBV27 and TRBJ2-1; TRBD2 matches 9 bases. Per germline, CDR1 MNHEY and CDR2 SMNVEV (reference sequence). The CDR3 is 15 residues long. V dropped 2 bases and J dropped 7; count of bases not matched to a gene: 6. The CDR3 spells CASSLAGGARNEQFF. The CDR3 DNA sequence: TGTGCCAGCAGTTTAGCGGGGGGGGCACGGAATGAGCAGTTCTTC.